Shown below are 17 T cell receptor beta chains from a single sample sequenced in a study of shared clonotypes between healthy human individuals. Repertoires were generated with immunoSEQ multiplex PCR, while TCRdb's copy carries only in-frame clones and drops some. Here the sample spans about 490,000 clones, about three quarters being singletons. Sequenced sample: PBMCs. The receptors were gathered from a woman aged 40 to 50 in good health. Some clones in this sample may be carry-over from other donors' samples.

This clone turned up a few times. The rearrangement links TRBV19 to TRBJ2-6; 8 bases agree with TRBD2. This CDR3 has 15 residues. CDR1 is LNHDA, CDR2 SQIVND, per germline (reference sequence). With V trimmed by 8 bases and J by 4 bases, 7 bases remained unmatched. The DNA for the CDR3 is TGTGCCAGTCAGGGCGGGGGGAGCGGGGCCAACGTCCTGACTTTC. Residues: CASQGGGSGANVLTF.

As for this clone: This may be a read error, as it is one base from a much larger clone. The V gene is TRBV28, the J gene TRBJ2-5, with D tentatively TRBD1 (6 bases). V lost 3 bases and J lost 5, with 7 bases in between. Per the germline V gene, CDR1 is MDHEN and CDR2 is SYDVKM. The CDR3 extends over 12 amino acids. The CDR3 DNA reads as TGTGCCAGCAGTTTTCAGGGGGAGACCCAGTACTTC. This translates into CASSFQGETQYF.

The chain is built from TRBV19 and TRBJ1-2; no reliable D call. The germline V gene has CDR1 LNHDA and CDR2 SQIVND (reference sequence). Trimming left V 3 bases short and J 4 bases short, with 9 bases between. The CDR3 spans 13 residues. As DNA, the CDR3 is TGTGCCAGTAGTATGGTCGAAAGCTATGGCTACACCTTC. The encoded protein is CASSMVESYGYTF.

The J gene is TRBJ2-5, the V gene TRBV7-2, with TRBD2 identical over 10 bases. Germline CDR1 and CDR2: SGHTA and FQGNSA. The CDR3 is 16 residues long. The J segment lost 7 bases and the V segment lost 5 bases, leaving 13 bases of the junction unmatched. CDR3 coding DNA: TGTGCCAGCAGCCAGGGGGCTAGCGGGAGTATAGGGACCCAGTACTTC. It encodes CASSQGASGSIGTQYF.

The chain links TRBV29-1 to TRBJ1-5, with 7 bases fitting TRBD1. CDR1 is SQVTM, CDR2 ANQGSEA, per germline. This CDR3 has 14 residues. The ends lost 8 bases at V and 4 bases at J; junction bases unmatched: 11. The CDR3 DNA sequence: TGCAGCACCGGATACACAGGGGAGAATCAGCCCCAGCATTTT. This gives the protein CSTGYTGENQPQHF.

This clone was seen at least ten times. V is TRBV7-2 and J is TRBJ2-7; TRBD2 matches 7 bases. Trimming removed 3 bases from V and 3 bases from J; junction bases left unmatched: 5. CDR3 length equals 14 residues. CDR1 and CDR2 (germline): SGHTA, FQGNSA. The CDR3 DNA sequence: TGTGCCAGCAGCTTGGGCGGGAGCCTCTACGAGCAGTACTTC. Protein sequence: CASSLGGSLYEQYF.

The V and J genes are TRBV5-1 and TRBJ2-3; D gene ambiguous. Germline V gene data show CDR1 as SGHRS and CDR2 as YFSETQ. This CDR3 region has 15 residues. V lost 0 bases and J 5 bases, leaving 13 bases between the germline ends. CDR3 in amino acids: CASSLGNSWGDTQYF. For the CDR3, the DNA is TGCGCCAGCAGCTTGGGTAACAGTTGGGGAGATACGCAGTATTTT.

This clone was observed a handful of times. This chain links TRBV9 with TRBJ1-1; 7 bases are shared with TRBD1. V was pared by 3 bases and J by 1 base, with 6 bases of the junction left unmatched. This CDR3 comprises 15 residues. Germline-derived CDR1 and CDR2 are SGDLS and YYNGEE. In DNA form, the CDR3 reads TGTGCCAGCAGCGAAGAGACAGGGTCGAACACTGAAGCTTTCTTT. Protein product: CASSEETGSNTEAFF.

The chain combines TRBV9 with TRBJ2-5, with 11 bases lining up with TRBD2. CDR1 SGDLS and CDR2 YYNGEE come from the germline V gene. This CDR3 spans 14 amino acids. The V segment lost 4 bases and the J segment 2 bases; nucleotides outside the gene matches: 1. CDR3 sequence reads: CASSSSGRQETQYF. The CDR3 nucleotides are TGTGCCAGCAGCTCTAGCGGGAGGCAAGAGACCCAGTACTTC.

The rearrangement uses TRBV7-9 and TRBJ1-4; D is undetermined. V lost 5 bases to trimming and J lost 2 bases, with 9 bases between them. In germline, CDR1 is SEHNR, CDR2 FQNEAQ (reference sequence). This CDR3 is built from 14 residues. The CDR3 DNA reads TGTGCCAGCAGCCCTCGGACGACTAATGAAAAACTGTTTTTT. It codes for CASSPRTTNEKLFF. Using reference TRBV7-9 and TRBJ1-4 for the parts outside the CDR3, the full variable domain is DTGVSQNPRHKITKRGQNVTFRCDPISEHNRLYWYRQTLGQGPEFLTYFQNEAQLEKSRLLSDRFSAERPKGSFSTLEIQRTEQGDSAMYLCASSPRTTNEKLFFGSGTQLSVL.

The chain uses TRBV7-9 and TRBJ1-5; no clear D. Germline V gives CDR1 SEHNR, CDR2 FQNEAQ (reference sequence). The CDR3 length is 14 residues. V shed 4 bases and J shed 7 bases, with 14 bases lying between them. CDR3 nucleotides: TGTGCCAGCAGCTCGAGCGAGCGAGGACAGCCCCAGCATTTT. The encoded protein is CASSSSERGQPQHF.

The chain couples TRBV9 to TRBJ2-4; a weak D match, TRBD2 (8 bases). V was shortened by 4 bases and J by 8 bases, with 22 bases between the two germline ends. Germline CDR1 SGDLS, CDR2 YYNGEE. CDR3 length equals 16 residues. CDR3 DNA: TGTGCCAGCAGCTCCCTATCCGGGACAGCGGGGGACATTCAGTACTTC. Protein sequence: CASSSLSGTAGDIQYF.

This chain connects TRBV28 to TRBJ2-7, with 7 positions matching TRBD1. V lost 5 bases to trimming and J lost 3 bases; unmatched junction nucleotides: 7. CDR1 and CDR2 from the germline V gene are MDHEN and SYDVKM. The CDR3 is made up of 14 amino acids. CDR3 sequence (DNA): TGTGCCAGCAGTCAACAGGGGAACAGCTACGAGCAGTACTTC. It encodes CASSQQGNSYEQYF.

This clone appeared a few times. The rearrangement links TRBV7-8 to TRBJ1-2; D is unclear. Trimming left V 1 base short and J 2 bases short, with 8 bases between. CDR1 SGHVS and CDR2 FQNEAQ come from the germline V gene. The CDR3 totals 14 residues. In DNA form, the CDR3 reads TGTGCCAGCAGCTTAGTTGCGGGAAACTATGGCTACACCTTC. The encoded protein is CASSLVAGNYGYTF.

This clone was detected only once. V usage is TRBV9 and J usage is TRBJ2-2; TRBD2 might be the D (6 bases). Trimming removed 4 bases at V and 5 bases at J, with 21 bases between. CDR3 length equals 17 residues. CDR1 and CDR2 from the germline V gene are SGDLS and YYNGEE. CDR3 residues: CASSPTGGLPSTGELFF. The DNA of the CDR3 is TGTGCCAGCAGCCCCACAGGAGGGCTACCGTCAACCGGGGAGCTGTTTTTT.

The gene calls are TRBV28 and TRBJ2-7, with 8 bases lining up with TRBD1. Germline CDR1 and CDR2: MDHEN and SYDVKM. This CDR3 is 16 amino acids long. J lost 2 bases, V lost 4 bases, and 10 bases had no gene match. CDR3 sequence reads: CASSWPRQGPTYEQYF. DNA of the CDR3: TGTGCCAGCAGTTGGCCCAGACAGGGGCCCACCTACGAGCAGTACTTC.

To note about this clone: The sample contains more than one DNA sequence encoding this CDR3. V and J are TRBV18 and TRBJ1-1, with unresolved D. The CDR3 consists of 13 residues. V was shortened by 3 bases and J by 5 bases, with 10 bases between the two germline ends. The V gene's germline CDR1 is KGHSH and CDR2 LQKENI. Here the CDR3 DNA reads TGTGCCAGCTCACCTAGGGCGGATACTGAAGCTTTCTTT. It is translated as CASSPRADTEAFF.